The 17 T cell receptor beta chains presented below share a single source sample, sequenced in a study of OX40 agonist ivuxolimab in advanced cancers. Libraries were prepared by immunoSEQ multiplex PCR; TCRdb keeps only in-frame clonotypes and omits some of them. The data show 14,000 or so clones, approximately 77% seen once. The starting material was CD4+ or CD8+ T cells sorted from blood, obtained in a trial of the OX40 agonist ivuxolimab. These receptors were taken from an adult with an advanced solid tumor such as melanoma, head and neck, liver or kidney cancer.

V usage is TRBV19 and J usage is TRBJ2-1, with D perhaps TRBD1 (5 bases). Germline CDR1 is LNHDA and CDR2 is SQIVND (reference sequence). V was pared by 0 bases and J by 7 bases, with 10 bases between. This CDR3 has 14 amino acids. The CDR3 loop is CASSIDARVNEQFF. The CDR3 DNA sequence: TGTGCCAGTAGTATAGACGCCAGGGTGAATGAGCAGTTCTTC. Combining the CDR3 with reference TRBV19 and TRBJ2-1 gives the whole variable domain DGGITQSPKYLFRKEGQNVTLSCEQNLNHDAMYWYRQDPGQGLRLIYYSQIVNDFQKGDIAEGYSVSREKKESFPLTVTSAQKNPTAFYLCASSIDARVNEQFFGPGTRLTVL.

V usage is TRBV10-2 and J usage is TRBJ1-1; tentatively, D is TRBD1 (5 bases). V was trimmed by 7 bases and J by 2 bases, leaving 20 bases between them. Germline V gives CDR1 WSHSY, CDR2 SAAADI. The CDR3 is 16 amino acids. The CDR3 DNA reads TGCGCCAGCACCCCGACGATGGAGGGGATAAACACTGAAGCTTTCTTT. Its translation is CASTPTMEGINTEAFF.

The chain combines TRBV10-1 with TRBJ1-6, with a weak D call TRBD1 (5 bases). The V end lost 3 bases, the J end lost 10 bases, and 10 bases lay between the germline ends. The CDR3 is made up of 13 amino acids. The germline V gene encodes CDR1 WNHNN and CDR2 SYGVQD (reference sequence). Written as DNA, the CDR3 is TGCGCCAGCAGTGAAGGGGTTAGGTCACCCCTCCACTTT. Amino acid sequence: CASSEGVRSPLHF.

The chain combines TRBV27 with TRBJ1-1, with a possible D match to TRBD1 (6 bases). V was trimmed by 4 bases and J by 0 bases, leaving 9 bases between them. In germline, CDR1 is MNHEY, CDR2 SMNVEV (reference sequence). The CDR3 extends over 14 amino acids. For the CDR3, the DNA is TGTGCCAGCAGTTCCGGACAGTTGAACACTGAAGCTTTCTTT. This encodes CASSSGQLNTEAFF.

This clone was counted only a few times. The chain joins TRBV28 to TRBJ2-7; 10 positions agree with TRBD2. The V segment lost 6 bases and the J segment 4 bases; nucleotides outside the gene matches: 12. This CDR3 has 16 residues. Per the germline V gene, CDR1 is MDHEN and CDR2 is SYDVKM. Here the CDR3 DNA reads TGTGCCAGCAGCCCAAGGACTAGCGGAATTTTTTACGAGCAGTACTTC. Translated: CASSPRTSGIFYEQYF.

The V call is TRBV2, the J call TRBJ2-3, with D tentatively TRBD2 (6 bases). With 0 bases removed from V and 1 base from J, the gap between germline ends came to 14 bases. CDR1 and CDR2 (germline): SNHLY, FYNNEI. The CDR3 runs to 17 residues. Written as DNA, the CDR3 is TGTGCCAGCAGTGAAGCGCTTCGGGAGAGGGGCACAGATACGCAGTATTTT. Translating it yields CASSEALRERGTDTQYF.

This clone was counted between two and nine times. The genes are TRBV7-6 and TRBJ2-2, with D hard to call. Trimming cost V 4 bases and J 3 bases, with 3 bases left between them. CDR1 is SGHVS and CDR2 is FNYEAQ in the germline V gene. CDR3 length: 12 residues. The DNA of the CDR3 is TGTGCCAGCAGCTCAGACACCGGGGAGCTGTTTTTT. Encoded protein: CASSSDTGELFF.

The chain recombines TRBV28 with TRBJ2-3, with D unclear. This CDR3 comprises 11 residues. V was trimmed by 2 bases and J by 6 bases, leaving 3 bases between them. In germline, CDR1 is MDHEN, CDR2 SYDVKM. The CDR3 region is CASSLIDTQYF. The CDR3 DNA is TGTGCCAGCAGTTTAATCGATACGCAGTATTTT. Using reference TRBV28 and TRBJ2-3 for the parts outside the CDR3, the full variable domain is DVKVTQSSRYLVKRTGEKVFLECVQDMDHENMFWYRQDPGLGLRLIYFSYDVKMKEKGDIPEGYSVSREKKERFSLILESASTNQTSMYLCASSLIDTQYFGPGTRLTVL.

The chain joins TRBV5-1 to TRBJ2-5; D possibly corresponds to TRBD1 (5 bases). The V gene's germline CDR1 is SGHRS and CDR2 YFSETQ. This CDR3 has 14 amino acids. The germline V and J ends were trimmed by 0 bases and 4 bases, with 10 bases remaining between them. CDR3: CASSLEGRPETQYF. The DNA of the CDR3 is TGCGCCAGCAGCTTGGAGGGGCGGCCAGAGACCCAGTACTTC.

The CDR3 reads CASSQDDRAGDEQYF. Here the CDR3 DNA reads TGCGCCAGCAGCCAAGATGACAGGGCAGGCGACGAGCAGTACTTC. V and J are TRBV4-3 and TRBJ2-7; 7 bases agree with TRBD1. Germline values: CDR1 LGHNA, CDR2 YSLEER. The CDR3 has 15 residues. The ends lost 0 bases at V and 5 bases at J; junction bases unmatched: 7.

This clone appeared a few times. The V call is TRBV19, the J call TRBJ1-1; D not resolved. The V end was cut by 0 bases, the J end by 8 bases, with 10 bases between. This CDR3 is 13 amino acids long. Per the germline V gene, CDR1 is LNHDA and CDR2 is SQIVND (reference sequence). The CDR3 protein is CASSIDLDLEAFF. The CDR3 DNA is TGTGCCAGTAGTATAGATCTCGATTTGGAAGCTTTCTTT. Filled out from reference TRBV19 and TRBJ1-1, the complete variable domain reads DGGITQSPKYLFRKEGQNVTLSCEQNLNHDAMYWYRQDPGQGLRLIYYSQIVNDFQKGDIAEGYSVSREKKESFPLTVTSAQKNPTAFYLCASSIDLDLEAFFGQGTRLTVV.

This sequence joins TRBV28 and TRBJ2-7; 9 positions match TRBD1. Germline CDR1 reads MDHEN; CDR2 reads SYDVKM. The CDR3 runs 14 residues. V dropped 5 bases and J dropped 5; count of bases not matched to a gene: 7. CDR3 in amino acids: CASSEGQGSNEQYF. CDR3 bases: TGTGCCAGCAGTGAAGGACAGGGGTCCAACGAGCAGTACTTC.

This clone has a handful of counts. CDR3 sequence reads: CASSSPSPRGDYNEQFF. CDR3 nucleotides: TGTGCCAGCAGTTCTCCCTCGCCCAGGGGAGACTACAATGAGCAGTTCTTC. The chain is built from TRBV28 and TRBJ2-1; TRBD1 might be the D (6 bases). Germline V gene sequence: CDR1 MDHEN, CDR2 SYDVKM. V was shortened by 4 bases and J by 3 bases, with 19 bases between the two germline ends. The CDR3 extends over 17 amino acids.

The chain carries TRBV23-1 and TRBJ2-7; D gene ambiguous. TRBV23-1 is given ORF status, its function remaining uncertain. Trimming took off 3 bases at V and 1 base at J, with 7 bases between the two ends. The CDR3 runs to 13 residues. In DNA form, the CDR3 reads TGCGCCAGCAGTCATAATCTTTCCTACGAGCAGTACTTC. Its protein product is CASSHNLSYEQYF.

The chain couples TRBV12-5 to TRBJ2-3; the D gene is possibly TRBD2 (6 bases). Trimming shortened V by 2 bases and J by 6 bases, and 18 bases separated the two germline ends. The CDR3 contains 16 residues. Germline V gene data show CDR1 as LGHNT and CDR2 as FRNRAP. The CDR3 DNA is TGTGCTAGTGGTTTGTCGTGGGGGGAAACATTGGATACGCAGTATTTT. Its translation is CASGLSWGETLDTQYF.

V usage is TRBV7-9 and J usage is TRBJ1-1, with TRBD1 as a possible D gene (5 bases). The V and J ends lost 3 bases and 9 bases respectively, with 14 bases between them. The CDR3 loop spans 13 amino acids. Germline V CDR1 and CDR2: SEHNR, FQNEAQ (reference sequence). CDR3 nucleotide sequence: TGTGCCAGCAGCTTCGGGACCGCAATACAAGCTTTCTTT. It is translated as CASSFGTAIQAFF.

In this sample, this clone turned up once. J is TRBJ2-5 and V is TRBV5-1; 10 bases agree with TRBD2. V shed 4 bases, J shed 2 bases, and the junction held 5 bases outside the gene matches. CDR1 and CDR2 (germline): SGHRS, YFSETQ. The CDR3 covers 15 residues. CDR3 protein: CASSETSGLQETQYF. The CDR3 nucleotides are TGCGCCAGCAGCGAGACTAGCGGGTTACAAGAGACCCAGTACTTC.